The 26 T cell receptor beta chains listed next were all sequenced from one sample in a study of beta chain features in type 1 diabetes. The entirety of the isolated RNA underwent reverse transcription, so expressed TCRB transcripts were sequenced. The method was immunoSEQ multiplex PCR; TCRdb's version includes in-frame clones alone and lacks a portion of them. The data contain 400,000 or so clones, around 10% of them seen just once; the ten biggest clones take up around 0.66%. Overall study findings and caveats: Patients with Type 1 diabetes showed moderately but significantly shorter TCRB CDR3s in all four CD4+ subsets.

Their recognized antigens are unknown. Sequenced material: central memory CD4+ T cells from blood. The receptors come from a man aged 25 to 40 with type 1 diabetes.

The chain couples TRBV30 to TRBJ1-3; no clear D. CDR3 length equals 16 residues. Trimming left V 2 bases short and J 0 bases short, with 14 bases between. Germline V gives CDR1 GTSNPN, CDR2 SVGIG (reference sequence). CDR3 loop: CAWSLPGRASGNTIYF. CDR3 DNA sequence: TGTGCCTGGAGTCTCCCCGGCCGAGCCTCTGGAAACACCATATATTTT.

In its sample, this clone was seen many times. J is TRBJ1-4 and V is TRBV28; D unresolved. This CDR3 is built from 13 residues. Germline assignment: CDR1 MDHEN and CDR2 SYDVKM. V was trimmed by 5 bases and J by 8 bases, leaving 12 bases between them. The CDR3: CASSPSTGEKLFF. CDR3 DNA: TGTGCCAGCAGTCCCTCAACGGGGGAAAAACTGTTTTTT. The variable domain in full, with the rest retrieved from reference TRBV28 and TRBJ1-4, is DVKVTQSSRYLVKRTGEKVFLECVQDMDHENMFWYRQDPGLGLRLIYFSYDVKMKEKGDIPEGYSVSREKKERFSLILESASTNQTSMYLCASSPSTGEKLFFGSGTQLSVL.

This clone was detected only a few times. Possible read error: a much larger clone is one base away. V is TRBV4-3 and J is TRBJ2-5; D is unresolved. Germline CDR1 LGHNA, CDR2 YSLEER. This CDR3 is built from 11 residues. Trimming left V 4 bases short and J 2 bases short, with 2 bases between. CDR3 loop: CASSLQETQYF. Written as DNA, the CDR3 is TGCGCCAGCAGCCTACAAGAGACCCAGTACTTC.

The chain combines TRBV9 with TRBJ2-2, with D unresolved. With 4 bases removed from V and 3 bases from J, the gap between germline ends came to 4 bases. This CDR3 region has 12 residues. Germline-derived CDR1 and CDR2 are SGDLS and YYNGEE. CDR3 sequence reads: CASSRYTGELFF. CDR3 DNA sequence: TGTGCCAGCAGCCGGTACACCGGGGAGCTGTTTTTT.

The J gene is TRBJ2-3, the V gene TRBV11-2, with 7 bases that match TRBD2. This CDR3 spans 14 amino acids. Per germline, CDR1 SGHAT and CDR2 FQNNGV. J gave up 0 bases and V 6 bases, and 3 bases lay outside the gene matches. The CDR3 sequence is CASRRAGSTDTQYF. CDR3 nucleotides: TGTGCCAGCAGGCGAGCGGGAAGCACAGATACGCAGTATTTT.

This clone has just a few counts. The genes are TRBV7-3 and TRBJ1-1, with D tentatively TRBD1 (5 bases). Trimming removed 5 bases from V and 1 base from J, with 11 bases in between. Germline CDR1 SGHTA, CDR2 FQGTGA. The CDR3 runs 14 residues. The chain's CDR3 is CASSPWGRNTEAFF. CDR3 DNA: TGTGCCAGCAGCCCCTGGGGCCGGAACACTGAAGCTTTCTTT.

V and J are TRBV5-4 and TRBJ2-3; D remains ambiguous. The germline CDR1 and CDR2 sequences are SGHNT and YYREEE (reference sequence). CDR3 size: 12 residues. Deletions cut 0 bases from V and 2 bases from J, with 1 base between. CDR3 in DNA: TGTGCCAGCAGCTTGGTCACAGATACGCAGTATTTT. It translates to CASSLVTDTQYF.

This clone came up a few times. The chain employs TRBV21-1 and TRBJ2-5; TRBD1 is taken as the D call from the table, unchecked against the DNA. TRBV21-1 is flagged as a pseudogene. The CDR3 is 16 residues long. The CDR3 region has the DNA TGTGCCAGCAGCAAAGGGGATGGGGGCCCCCAAGAGACCCAGTACTTC. Translation gives CASSKGDGGPQETQYF.

This chain connects TRBV10-1 to TRBJ2-7, with 9 bases matching TRBD1. After removal of 2 bases from V and 3 bases from J, the junction contained 5 bases not matched to a gene. The V gene's germline CDR1 is WNHNN and CDR2 SYGVQD (reference sequence). There are 15 residues in the CDR3. CDR3 DNA: TGCGCCAGCAGTGAGCCGGGACAGGGCGACTACGAGCAGTACTTC. Translation: CASSEPGQGDYEQYF.

The chain combines TRBV6-4 with TRBJ2-3; 10 bases align to TRBD1. Germline lookup yields CDR1 MRHNA and CDR2 SNTAGT. Losses at the gene ends were 1 base for V and 8 bases for J; bases not matched to a gene: 3. The CDR3 covers 14 residues. The CDR3 here is CASSDWDRGRTQYF. The CDR3 DNA sequence: TGTGCCAGCAGTGACTGGGACAGGGGACGTACGCAGTATTTT.

This clone showed up just a few times. This sample also contains other DNA sequences that code for the same CDR3. This rearrangement joins TRBV7-2 to TRBJ2-5; possible D gene TRBD2, 6 bases. V lost 1 base and J 2 bases, leaving 11 bases between the germline ends. Looked up from germline, CDR1 is SGHTA and CDR2 is FQGNSA. CDR3 length equals 15 residues. The CDR3 nucleotides are TGTGCCAGCAGCTTAGTTGGTAGCGGACAAGAGACCCAGTACTTC. Translating it yields CASSLVGSGQETQYF. Based on the CDR3 plus reference TRBV7-2 and TRBJ2-5, the full variable domain is GAGVSQSPSNKVTEKGKDVELRCDPISGHTALYWYRQSLGQGLEFLIYFQGNSAPDKSGLPSDRFSAERTGGSVSTLTIQRTQQEDSAVYLCASSLVGSGQETQYFGPGTRLLVL.

Note on this clone: Relative to the germline gene, one junction end is altered; a read error may explain this. The chain uses TRBV7-7 and TRBJ2-6, with unresolved D. The CDR3 runs 13 residues. Germline loops: CDR1 SSHAT, CDR2 FNYEAQ (reference sequence). CDR3 bases: TGTGCTAGCAGTCAGTCTGGGGCCAACGTCCTGACTTTC. Protein sequence: CASSQSGANVLTF.

There are a few counts of this clone. The chain couples TRBV5-1 to TRBJ2-7; the match to TRBD1 covers 8 bases. J gave up 2 bases and V 3 bases, and 7 bases lay outside the gene matches. The CDR3 extends over 15 amino acids. Germline lookup yields CDR1 SGHRS and CDR2 YFSETQ. CDR3 bases: TGCGCCAGCAGCTATGACAGGGGCGCACCCTACGAGCAGTACTTC. Translating it yields CASSYDRGAPYEQYF.

The genes are TRBV2 and TRBJ2-5; no reliable D call. The CDR3 has 13 residues. CDR1 and CDR2 (germline): SNHLY, FYNNEI. V dropped 7 bases and J dropped 2 bases, with 11 bases sitting between them. CDR3 protein: CASMRDGQETQYF. The CDR3 region has the DNA TGTGCCAGCATGAGAGACGGGCAAGAGACCCAGTACTTC.

This rearrangement joins TRBV27 to TRBJ2-1; either TRBD1 or TRBD2 may fit D (6 bases each). This CDR3 spans 16 amino acids. Germline values: CDR1 MNHEY, CDR2 SMNVEV (reference sequence). V lost 8 bases to trimming and J lost 0 bases, with 17 bases between them. This CDR3 reads CASRWGAVRSYNEQFF. In DNA, the CDR3 is TGTGCCAGCCGTTGGGGGGCGGTACGCTCCTACAATGAGCAGTTCTTC.

The chain carries TRBV4-2 and TRBJ2-1; D is perhaps TRBD1 (5 bases). This CDR3 contains 16 residues. Germline V gene lookup returns CDR1 LGHNA and CDR2 YNFKEQ. V lost 5 bases and J lost 0, with 14 bases in between. Here the CDR3 reads CASSLDPTVSYNEQFF. CDR3 nucleotides: TGTGCCAGCAGCTTGGATCCGACAGTCTCCTACAATGAGCAGTTCTTC.

This clone came up a few times. V is TRBV6-5 and J is TRBJ1-1, with D perhaps TRBD1 (5 bases). With 7 bases removed from V and 6 bases from J, the gap between germline ends came to 18 bases. Germline assignment: CDR1 MNHEY and CDR2 SVGAGI. The CDR3 is made up of 14 amino acids. The CDR3 DNA sequence: TGTGCCAGCACATCCAGGAGGGGAGTCGCTGAAGCTTTCTTT. Translation gives CASTSRRGVAEAFF.

Details on this clone: This same CDR3 is encoded by further DNA sequences in the sample. The J gene is TRBJ1-5, the V gene TRBV7-2; tentative D call: TRBD1 (5 bases). V lost 6 bases to trimming and J lost 4 bases, with 7 bases between them. From germline, CDR1 is SGHTA and CDR2 FQGNSA. The length of the CDR3 is 12 residues. The CDR3 bases are TGTGCCAGCAGACGGGGGAATCAGCCCCAGCATTTT. Protein: CASRRGNQPQHF.

The chain joins TRBV10-2 to TRBJ1-1; 9 bases are a match to TRBD1. The CDR3 is 16 residues long. V shed 2 bases, J shed 3 bases, and the junction held 7 bases outside the gene matches. CDR1 is WSHSY, CDR2 SAAADI, per germline. As DNA, the CDR3 is TGCGCCAGCAGTGAGAGACAGGGGGGGTTTGACACTGAAGCTTTCTTT. Its protein is CASSERQGGFDTEAFF.

CDR3 residues: CASRTGTHTAYEQYF. CDR3 DNA sequence: TGTGCCAGCAGAACCGGGACCCACACCGCCTACGAGCAGTACTTC. The V and J genes are TRBV28 and TRBJ2-7; D might be TRBD1 or TRBD2, each matching 5 bases. The CDR3 sequence is 15 residues long. Per germline, CDR1 MDHEN and CDR2 SYDVKM. V was cut by 6 bases and J by 2 bases, with 17 bases left in between.

The table lists this clone with a count of one. The chain employs TRBV19 and TRBJ1-2; TRBD1 aligns across 12 bases. The V segment lost 10 bases and the J segment 1 base; nucleotides outside the gene matches: 13. This CDR3 region has 17 residues. Germline V CDR1 and CDR2: LNHDA, SQIVND (reference sequence). The CDR3 DNA is TGTGCCACCAATCAGGGACAGGGGGCGAACGTTAACTATGGCTACACCTTC. It encodes CATNQGQGANVNYGYTF.

The chain is built from TRBV11-1 and TRBJ2-5; no firm D call. The closer fit of TRBJ2-7 to the DNA end suggests the J call may be wrong. Per germline, CDR1 SGHAT and CDR2 FQDESV (reference sequence). The CDR3 sequence is 13 residues long. CDR3 sequence reads: CASSLDSSYEQYF. CDR3 bases: TGTGCCAGCAGCTTAGACTCCTCCTACGAGCAGTACTTC.

Many counts were recorded for this clone. The rearrangement links TRBV18 to TRBJ2-7; 11 nucleotides agree with TRBD2. CDR3 length: 15 amino acids. Germline trimming cut 8 bases from V and 2 bases from J; bases unmatched to any gene: 8. Germline V gene sequence: CDR1 KGHSH, CDR2 LQKENI. The CDR3 coding sequence is TGTGCCAGCGCGGGGACTAGCGGTCATACCTACGAGCAGTACTTC. Protein: CASAGTSGHTYEQYF. Full variable domain (remainder filled in from reference TRBV18 and TRBJ2-7): NAGVMQNPRHLVRRRGQEARLRCSPMKGHSHVYWYRQLPEEGLKFMVYLQKENIIDESGMPKERFSAEFPKEGPSILRIQQVVRGDSAAYFCASAGTSGHTYEQYFGPGTRLTVT.

This chain links TRBV7-2 with TRBJ1-4; no firm D call. CDR1 is SGHTA, CDR2 FQGNSA, per germline. The CDR3 loop spans 14 amino acids. Trimming stripped 3 bases from V and 8 bases from J, with 13 bases between. CDR3 DNA sequence: TGTGCCAGCAGCTTCAAGGGTGTCTGGGAAAAACTGTTTTTT. This translates into CASSFKGVWEKLFF.

This clone was counted many times. This chain joins TRBV7-2 and TRBJ1-2; possible D gene TRBD1, 6 bases. Germline CDR1 SGHTA, CDR2 FQGNSA. Trimming removed 1 base from V and 5 bases from J, with 17 bases in between. The CDR3 runs 16 residues. Here the CDR3 DNA reads TGTGCCAGCAGCTTAGGGGGGCGCAGGTACGAATATGGCTACACCTTC. This sequence encodes CASSLGGRRYEYGYTF.

This clone came up a few times. The chain has TRBV6-1 and TRBJ2-5; D assignment may be TRBD1 or TRBD2 (5 bases each). Trimming stripped 5 bases from V and 9 bases from J, with 19 bases between. Germline V lookup: CDR1 MNHNS, CDR2 SASEGT. The CDR3 sequence is 14 residues long. CDR3: CASSSGTPPSAQYF. The CDR3 DNA reads TGTGCCAGCAGTTCCGGGACCCCACCGTCGGCCCAGTACTTC.